Listed here are 22 T cell receptor beta chains from one sample, sequenced in a study of blood T cell repertoires in COVID-19. Only in-frame clones appear in the TCRdb table, and some are missing; sequencing was by immunoSEQ multiplex PCR. The table has 150,000 or so clones, about 85% seen once. Sequencing was carried out using PBMCs or T cells enriched from blood (not recorded which). The receptor set was obtained from a woman aged 40 to 50 who had been exposed to COVID-19.

The chain carries TRBV7-2 and TRBJ2-7, with 9 bases that match TRBD1. Germline CDR1 SGHTA, CDR2 FQGNSA. This CDR3 is built from 15 residues. With 0 bases clipped from V and 0 bases from J, the junction kept 0 bases outside the gene matches. For the CDR3, the DNA is TGTGCCAGCAGCTTAGCGGGACAGGGCTCCTACGAGCAGTACTTC. Protein sequence: CASSLAGQGSYEQYF.

On this clone: The identical CDR3 is also encoded by other nucleotide sequences in the sample. The chain employs TRBV18 and TRBJ2-7, with 8 bases identical to TRBD1. The CDR3 sequence is 14 residues long. Germline CDR1 and CDR2: KGHSH and LQKENI. V lost 3 bases and J lost 1; bases outside the gene matches: 2. The chain's CDR3 is CASSPGQASYEQYF. DNA for the CDR3: TGTGCCAGCTCACCGGGACAGGCGTCCTACGAGCAGTACTTC. The whole variable domain, filled in from reference TRBV18 and TRBJ2-7, reads NAGVMQNPRHLVRRRGQEARLRCSPMKGHSHVYWYRQLPEEGLKFMVYLQKENIIDESGMPKERFSAEFPKEGPSILRIQQVVRGDSAAYFCASSPGQASYEQYFGPGTRLTVT.

As for this clone: This same CDR3 is encoded by further DNA sequences in the sample. J is TRBJ1-4 and V is TRBV4-1, with D unclear. This CDR3 spans 14 amino acids. The germline V gene encodes CDR1 MGHRA and CDR2 YSYEKL. With 9 bases removed from V and 0 bases from J, the gap between germline ends came to 11 bases. CDR3 loop: CASSLTTTNEKLFF. CDR3 DNA sequence: TGCGCCAGTTCCCTGACAACAACTAATGAAAAACTGTTTTTT.

J is TRBJ1-3 and V is TRBV6-5; D remains ambiguous. V lost 2 bases to trimming and J lost 0 bases, with 8 bases between them. The CDR3 is 15 residues long. CDR1 and CDR2 (germline): MNHEY, SVGAGI. CDR3 coding DNA: TGTGCCAGCAGTTACCAGTCGAACTCTGGAAACACCATATATTTT. Translating it yields CASSYQSNSGNTIYF.

The chain uses TRBV28 and TRBJ2-2; D not resolved. The CDR3 has 15 amino acids. V was trimmed by 7 bases and J by 5 bases, leaving 17 bases between them. Germline CDR1 MDHEN, CDR2 SYDVKM. The CDR3 region is CASTLEYDWTGELFF. The CDR3 coding sequence is TGTGCCAGCACATTAGAGTATGATTGGACCGGGGAGCTGTTTTTT.

The chain links TRBV4-3 to TRBJ2-2, with D perhaps TRBD2 (7 bases). Germline CDR1 reads LGHNA; CDR2 reads YSLEER. CDR3 length: 16 residues. The V gene lost 4 bases and the J gene lost 7 bases, with 19 bases spanning the gap. CDR3 loop: CASSPLGGGPVGELFF. In nucleotides, the CDR3 is TGCGCCAGCAGCCCATTAGGGGGAGGGCCAGTCGGGGAGCTGTTTTTT.

The CDR3 nucleotides read TGTGCCAGCAGCTTCGACAGGGATAGCAATCAGCCCCAGCATTTT. Translated, it gives CASSFDRDSNQPQHF. This chain uses TRBV7-2 with TRBJ1-5; 7 bases are a match to TRBD1. V lost 3 bases, J lost 0 bases, and 2 bases stayed unmatched. The germline V gene encodes CDR1 SGHTA and CDR2 FQGNSA. The CDR3 runs to 15 residues. Variable domain in full (rest from reference TRBV7-2 and TRBJ1-5): GAGVSQSPSNKVTEKGKDVELRCDPISGHTALYWYRQSLGQGLEFLIYFQGNSAPDKSGLPSDRFSAERTGGSVSTLTIQRTQQEDSAVYLCASSFDRDSNQPQHFGDGTRLSIL.

The chain uses TRBV19 and TRBJ1-5, with D unclear. Germline V gene sequence: CDR1 LNHDA, CDR2 SQIVND (reference sequence). This CDR3 has 16 amino acids. The V and J ends lost 2 bases and 5 bases respectively, with 16 bases between them. CDR3 nucleotide sequence: TGTGCCAGTAGTATATTGATTGCGGGGAATTATCAGCCCCAGCATTTT. This gives the protein CASSILIAGNYQPQHF.

The rearrangement links TRBV19 to TRBJ2-7; 11 nucleotides line up with TRBD2. CDR1 is LNHDA and CDR2 is SQIVND in the germline V gene (reference sequence). This CDR3 has 15 amino acids. With 5 bases clipped from V and 1 base from J, the junction kept 4 bases outside the gene matches. CDR3 in amino acids: CASSASGGRSYEQYF. The CDR3 nucleotides are TGTGCCAGTAGTGCTAGCGGGGGGCGGTCCTACGAGCAGTACTTC.

The count of this clone is one. The chain is built from TRBV5-1 and TRBJ2-3; D call uncertain. CDR1 is SGHRS and CDR2 is YFSETQ in the germline V gene. CDR3 length: 15 residues. The V end lost 2 bases, the J end lost 2 bases, and 12 bases lay between the germline ends. CDR3 DNA sequence: TGCGCCAGCAGCTTCTCCAGTCGCTCCACAGATACGCAGTATTTT. Protein: CASSFSSRSTDTQYF.

This rearrangement joins TRBV5-4 to TRBJ2-7; D possibly corresponds to TRBD2 (5 bases). In germline, CDR1 is SGHNT, CDR2 YYREEE (reference sequence). The V and J ends lost 4 bases and 3 bases respectively, with 11 bases between them. CDR3 length equals 13 residues. The CDR3 spells CASSRDERYEQYF. Here the CDR3 DNA reads TGTGCCAGCAGCCGGGATGAGCGCTACGAGCAGTACTTC.

This clone was picked up a small number of times. This chain joins TRBV29-1 and TRBJ2-5, with 9 bases matching TRBD1. CDR1 SQVTM and CDR2 ANQGSEA come from the germline V gene. The CDR3 is 13 amino acids. The V gene end was trimmed by 0 bases and the J gene end by 7 bases; junction bases not matched to a gene: 3. CDR3: CSVEEQGAGTQYF. DNA of the CDR3: TGCAGCGTTGAAGAACAGGGGGCTGGGACCCAGTACTTC.

This rearrangement joins TRBV4-1 to TRBJ1-1, with no clear D. The CDR3 runs to 15 residues. Trimming pared 0 bases from V and 1 base from J, leaving 9 bases between. Looked up from germline, CDR1 is MGHRA and CDR2 is YSYEKL. CDR3 region: CASSQDPVPNTEAFF. CDR3 nucleotide sequence: TGCGCCAGCAGCCAAGACCCAGTGCCGAACACTGAAGCTTTCTTT.

The gene calls are TRBV28 and TRBJ1-2, with 8 bases lining up with TRBD1. Germline CDR1 and CDR2: MDHEN and SYDVKM. CDR3 length: 15 residues. Trimming cost V 6 bases and J 3 bases; bases outside gene matches: 9. The CDR3 loop reads CASRTGQGAHYGYTF. CDR3 DNA sequence: TGTGCCAGCAGGACCGGACAGGGAGCCCACTATGGCTACACCTTC.

This chain connects TRBV28 to TRBJ2-7; 9 positions agree with TRBD2. CDR3 size: 15 residues. Germline assignment: CDR1 MDHEN and CDR2 SYDVKM. V lost 5 bases, J lost 5 bases, and 10 bases stayed unmatched. CDR3 DNA: TGTGCCAGCAGTGGCGCGGCGGGAGGGTCGGACGAGCAGTACTTC. Amino acid sequence: CASSGAAGGSDEQYF.

This rearrangement joins TRBV5-6 to TRBJ1-1, with 7 bases fitting TRBD1. Trimming at V came to 5 bases and at J to 4 bases, leaving 11 bases not matched to a gene. Germline-derived CDR1 and CDR2 are SGHDT and YYEEEE. This CDR3 comprises 15 residues. CDR3 protein: CASRLGPQGSTEAFF. In DNA form, the CDR3 reads TGTGCCAGCAGATTAGGGCCACAGGGGAGCACTGAAGCTTTCTTT.

The V and J genes are TRBV7-9 and TRBJ1-2; 7 positions agree with TRBD1. The CDR3 runs to 12 residues. Germline assignment: CDR1 SEHNR and CDR2 FQNEAQ (reference sequence). J lost 6 bases, V lost 10 bases, and 8 bases had no gene match. The CDR3 nucleotides read TGTGCCACCACCGGAGGGGGCGATGGCTACACCTTC. Protein: CATTGGGDGYTF. Full variable domain (outside the CDR3, taken from reference TRBV7-9 and TRBJ1-2): DTGVSQNPRHKITKRGQNVTFRCDPISEHNRLYWYRQTLGQGPEFLTYFQNEAQLEKSRLLSDRFSAERPKGSFSTLEIQRTEQGDSAMYLCATTGGGDGYTFGSGTRLTVV.

V gene TRBV9 combines with J gene TRBJ2-1; no firm D call. Germline V gives CDR1 SGDLS, CDR2 YYNGEE. The length of the CDR3 is 14 residues. Trimming pared 0 bases from V and 6 bases from J, leaving 10 bases between. As DNA, the CDR3 is TGTGCCAGCAGCGTAGTTATGTCTAGCAATGAGCAGTTCTTC. Protein sequence: CASSVVMSSNEQFF.

CDR3 bases: TGTGCCAGCAGCTTAGTGGACAGGGGAAACACTGAAGCTTTCTTT. This sequence encodes CASSLVDRGNTEAFF. The V call is TRBV11-2, the J call TRBJ1-1; 9 nucleotides agree with TRBD1. Trimming cost V 1 base and J 2 bases; bases outside gene matches: 2. The CDR3 spans 15 residues. Germline V gene data show CDR1 as SGHAT and CDR2 as FQNNGV. The variable domain in full, with the rest retrieved from reference TRBV11-2 and TRBJ1-1, is EAGVAQSPRYKIIEKRQSVAFWCNPISGHATLYWYQQILGQGPKLLIQFQNNGVVDDSQLPKDRFSAERLKGVDSTLKIQPAKLEDSAVYLCASSLVDRGNTEAFFGQGTRLTVV.

This chain joins TRBV2 and TRBJ1-6, with no clear D. The CDR3 is 14 amino acids. Germline V gene lookup returns CDR1 SNHLY and CDR2 FYNNEI. V lost 3 bases, J lost 7 bases, and 10 bases lay in between. CDR3 in amino acids: CASSEDSGNSPLHF. CDR3 bases: TGTGCCAGCAGTGAGGACTCGGGAAATTCACCCCTCCACTTT.

This clone was recorded at least ten times. V gene TRBV7-8 combines with J gene TRBJ1-5; 7 bases map to TRBD1. The germline gives CDR1 SGHVS, CDR2 FQNEAQ. The CDR3 sequence is 16 residues long. With 1 base clipped from V and 0 bases from J, the junction kept 3 bases outside the gene matches. CDR3 sequence (DNA): TGTGCCAGCAGCTTAGAAGGACAGGCTAGCAATCAGCCCCAGCATTTT. This codes for CASSLEGQASNQPQHF.

V and J are TRBV28 and TRBJ2-7; 8 bases fit TRBD2. The germline CDR1 and CDR2 sequences are MDHEN and SYDVKM. The V segment lost 6 bases and the J segment 2 bases; nucleotides outside the gene matches: 9. This CDR3 is built from 15 residues. The CDR3 here is CASRGRTSFTYEQYF. CDR3 sequence (DNA): TGTGCCAGCAGGGGCCGGACTAGCTTTACCTACGAGCAGTACTTC.